A single sample gave rise to the 23 T cell receptor beta chains below, sequenced in a study of cytomegalovirus exposure and HLA in healthy donors. This PCR relied on a set of 60 Vbeta primers and 13 Jbeta primers. Assay used: immunoSEQ multiplex PCR; TCRdb lists only in-frame clones, some missing. Of roughly 190,000 clones listed, approximately 70% are singletons. What was sequenced was PBMCs. The receptors derive from a woman aged 25 to 39 in good health and CMV-seropositive.

The chain links TRBV6-5 to TRBJ1-5; D perhaps matches TRBD1 (6 bases). The CDR3 totals 13 residues. The germline V gene has CDR1 MNHEY and CDR2 SVGAGI. V lost 6 bases and J 4 bases, leaving 10 bases between the germline ends. The CDR3 sequence is CASSRGGNQPQHF. CDR3 nucleotide sequence: TGTGCCAGCAGCAGGGGCGGTAATCAGCCCCAGCATTTT.

V is TRBV10-1 and J is TRBJ1-1; 7 nucleotides align to TRBD1. In germline, CDR1 is WNHNN, CDR2 SYGVQD (reference sequence). This CDR3 spans 15 amino acids. V was pared by 0 bases and J by 6 bases, with 7 bases of the junction left unmatched. As DNA, the CDR3 is TGCGCCAGCAGTGAGTCGAAGGGGGCTTCTGCTGAAGCTTTCTTT. Translating it yields CASSESKGASAEAFF.

The chain couples TRBV2 to TRBJ2-2; D is perhaps TRBD2 (5 bases). Germline V gene data show CDR1 as SNHLY and CDR2 as FYNNEI. V was pared by 3 bases and J by 4 bases, with 9 bases between. CDR3 length: 14 residues. In DNA, the CDR3 is TGTGCCAGCAGTGAGTTTGGAGGCACCGGGGAGCTGTTTTTT. It specifies CASSEFGGTGELFF.

The J gene is TRBJ2-1, the V gene TRBV7-8; maybe TRBD2 (6 bases). From germline, CDR1 is SGHVS and CDR2 FQNEAQ. Deletions cut 4 bases from V and 4 bases from J, with 17 bases between. There are 16 residues in the CDR3. CDR3: CASSSLEIGTYNEQFF. CDR3 coding DNA: TGTGCCAGCAGCTCCCTGGAGATCGGGACTTACAATGAGCAGTTCTTC.

This clone was picked up a small number of times. The chain has TRBV27 and TRBJ2-7; TRBD2 matches 9 bases. Losses at the gene ends were 8 bases for V and 3 bases for J; bases not matched to a gene: 17. The CDR3 extends over 17 amino acids. Germline V CDR1 and CDR2: MNHEY, SMNVEV (reference sequence). CDR3 protein: CASSTPNPREGYYEQYF. Here the CDR3 DNA reads TGTGCCAGCTCAACCCCCAACCCGCGGGAGGGGTACTACGAGCAGTACTTC.

This chain connects TRBV28 to TRBJ2-7, with a weak D call TRBD1 (6 bases). This CDR3 has 14 residues. Trimming cost V 3 bases and J 4 bases, with 13 bases left between them. The germline V gene encodes CDR1 MDHEN and CDR2 SYDVKM. CDR3 DNA: TGTGCCAGCAGTTTCCCCCAGGGGAAGTACGAGCAGTACTTC. Its protein is CASSFPQGKYEQYF. Full variable domain (outside the CDR3, taken from reference TRBV28 and TRBJ2-7): DVKVTQSSRYLVKRTGEKVFLECVQDMDHENMFWYRQDPGLGLRLIYFSYDVKMKEKGDIPEGYSVSREKKERFSLILESASTNQTSMYLCASSFPQGKYEQYFGPGTRLTVT.

Here the CDR3 DNA reads TGCGCCAGCAGCTTGGGGGAGGGTGTCGAGCAGTACTTC. Translating gives CASSLGEGVEQYF. This chain links TRBV5-1 with TRBJ2-7, with TRBD2 matching over 7 bases. Germline V gives CDR1 SGHRS, CDR2 YFSETQ. The length of the CDR3 is 13 residues. The V and J ends lost 0 bases and 6 bases, in that order; junction bases with no gene match: 3.

This sequence joins TRBV7-2 and TRBJ2-1; 10 nucleotides line up with TRBD2. The CDR3 runs to 19 residues. Germline V gene data show CDR1 as SGHTA and CDR2 as FQGNSA. With V trimmed by 2 bases and J by 0 bases, 10 bases remained unmatched. The CDR3 loop reads CASSLLSGLAVSSYNEQFF. CDR3 coding DNA: TGTGCCAGCAGCTTATTGTCAGGACTAGCGGTAAGCTCCTACAATGAGCAGTTCTTC.

The J gene is TRBJ2-7, the V gene TRBV7-6; 7 nucleotides agree with TRBD1. Germline V gene data show CDR1 as SGHVS and CDR2 as FNYEAQ. The CDR3 length is 14 residues. V shed 3 bases and J 1 base; nucleotides not matched to a gene: 3. Here the CDR3 DNA reads TGTGCCAGCAGCTTCGGGACAGAATCCTACGAGCAGTACTTC. Residues: CASSFGTESYEQYF.

This clone was found once. The rearrangement uses TRBV23-1 and TRBJ2-7; possibly TRBD2 for D (5 bases). TRBV23-1 is designated an ORF whose function remains uncertain. The CDR3 spans 19 residues. Trimming removed 2 bases from V and 2 bases from J, with 25 bases in between. CDR3: CASSQVPPQPGYHTYEQYF. Here the CDR3 DNA reads TGCGCCAGCAGTCAAGTGCCACCCCAACCGGGATACCACACCTACGAGCAGTACTTC.

CDR3 DNA: TGTGCCAGCAGCTCGGACAGCCGGGGTAGGGAAAAACTGTTTTTT. It specifies CASSSDSRGREKLFF. The rearrangement uses TRBV11-2 and TRBJ1-4, with a weak D call TRBD1 (6 bases). Germline CDR1 and CDR2: SGHAT and FQNNGV. The ends were cut back, 4 bases at V and 8 bases at J, with 17 bases in the middle. The CDR3 has 15 amino acids.

The V call is TRBV29-1, the J call TRBJ1-1; D call uncertain. The CDR3 loop spans 13 amino acids. Germline CDR1 reads SQVTM; CDR2 reads ANQGSEA. Trimming left V 2 bases short and J 4 bases short, with 11 bases between. In DNA, the CDR3 is TGCAGCGTTGAAATTGGAGGTGGCACTGAAGCTTTCTTT. It specifies CSVEIGGGTEAFF.

The chain combines TRBV6-4 with TRBJ2-2, with D unclear. The CDR3 has 13 residues. Germline-derived CDR1 and CDR2 are MRHNA and SNTAGT. Deletions cut 3 bases from V and 5 bases from J, with 7 bases between. The DNA for the CDR3 is TGTGCCAGCAGTGAATCAGTAACCGGGGAGCTGTTTTTT. Encoded protein: CASSESVTGELFF.

The V call is TRBV7-9, the J call TRBJ2-7, with 7 bases lining up with TRBD1. CDR1 and CDR2 from the germline V gene are SEHNR and FQNEAQ (reference sequence). With V trimmed by 5 bases and J by 5 bases, 6 bases remained unmatched. The CDR3 contains 13 residues. CDR3 nucleotide sequence: TGTGCCAGCAGCCCCCCACAGGGGAACGAGCAGTACTTC. Its translation is CASSPPQGNEQYF.

V usage is TRBV5-1 and J usage is TRBJ1-4; TRBD1 matches 7 bases. This CDR3 has 15 amino acids. After removal of 3 bases from V and 3 bases from J, the junction contained 5 bases not matched to a gene. Germline CDR1 reads SGHRS; CDR2 reads YFSETQ. CDR3 in DNA: TGCGCCAGCAGCTACCGGGACAGCGCTAATGAAAAACTGTTTTTT. Encoded protein: CASSYRDSANEKLFF. Variable domain in full (rest from reference TRBV5-1 and TRBJ1-4): KAGVTQTPRYLIKTRGQQVTLSCSPISGHRSVSWYQQTPGQGLQFLFEYFSETQRNKGNFPGRFSGRQFSNSRSEMNVSTLELGDSALYLCASSYRDSANEKLFFGSGTQLSVL.

The rearrangement joins TRBV5-5 to TRBJ2-1; possible D gene TRBD2, 5 bases. Germline V gives CDR1 SGHKS, CDR2 YYEKEE (reference sequence). Trimming pared 7 bases from V and 3 bases from J, leaving 11 bases between. This CDR3 has 13 amino acids. DNA for the CDR3: TGTGCCAGCGCGAGAGGGAACTACAATGAGCAGTTCTTC. The encoded protein is CASARGNYNEQFF.

This sequence joins TRBV7-9 and TRBJ2-2, with 7 positions matching TRBD1. CDR1 SEHNR and CDR2 FQNEAQ come from the germline V gene (reference sequence). This CDR3 has 16 residues. V lost 5 bases to trimming and J lost 7 bases; unmatched junction nucleotides: 13. CDR3: CASSPWTGWRGGELFF. In DNA, the CDR3 is TGTGCCAGCAGCCCCTGGACAGGCTGGAGAGGCGGGGAGCTGTTTTTT.

CDR3 amino acids: CASSLEGSRAYEQYF. CDR3 DNA: TGTGCCAGCAGCTTGGAAGGTAGTCGGGCCTACGAGCAGTACTTC. J is TRBJ2-7 and V is TRBV5-5; D is ambiguous. Germline V gives CDR1 SGHKS, CDR2 YYEKEE (reference sequence). This CDR3 comprises 15 residues. V dropped 0 bases and J dropped 2 bases, with 12 bases sitting between them. Looking up the rest from reference TRBV5-5 and TRBJ2-7 gives the full variable domain: DAGVTQSPTHLIKTRGQQVTLRCSPISGHKSVSWYQQVLGQGPQFIFQYYEKEERGRGNFPDRFSARQFPNYSSELNVNALLLGDSALYLCASSLEGSRAYEQYFGPGTRLTVT.

V gene TRBV7-9 combines with J gene TRBJ2-3, with TRBD1 matching over 9 bases. The CDR3 is made up of 16 amino acids. Trimming took 6 bases from V and 1 from J; bases not matched to a gene: 8. In germline, CDR1 is SEHNR, CDR2 FQNEAQ (reference sequence). CDR3 DNA: TGTGCCAGCAGACCTTGGACAGGGGAAGGCACAGATACGCAGTATTTT. Amino acids: CASRPWTGEGTDTQYF.

This chain joins TRBV19 and TRBJ2-7; 7 nucleotides agree with TRBD1. Germline V gene data show CDR1 as LNHDA and CDR2 as SQIVND (reference sequence). The J segment lost 5 bases and the V segment lost 5 bases, leaving 6 bases of the junction unmatched. The CDR3 is 13 amino acids. DNA for the CDR3: TGTGCCAGTAGTCACGGGACAGTGGACGAGCAGTACTTC. Translation gives CASSHGTVDEQYF.

This chain joins TRBV7-2 and TRBJ2-5, with 11 positions matching TRBD2. With 5 bases clipped from V and 5 bases from J, the junction kept 7 bases outside the gene matches. The CDR3 covers 15 residues. Looked up from germline, CDR1 is SGHTA and CDR2 is FQGNSA. For the CDR3, the DNA is TGTGCCAGCAGCCTCACTAGCGGGAGACGTGAGACCCAGTACTTC. Amino acids: CASSLTSGRRETQYF.

The rearrangement joins TRBV5-1 to TRBJ2-5; TRBD1 matches at 10 bases. The J call is in doubt because the DNA end fits TRBJ2-7 better. Germline-derived CDR1 and CDR2 are SGHRS and YFSETQ. The length of the CDR3 is 16 residues. The CDR3 protein is CASSLDRDRGAVEQYF. The CDR3 region has the DNA TGCGCCAGCAGCTTAGACCGGGACAGGGGAGCTGTCGAGCAGTACTTC.

The J gene is TRBJ2-1, the V gene TRBV28; 9 bases line up with TRBD2. The CDR3 totals 18 residues. Germline trimming cut 2 bases from V and 2 bases from J; bases unmatched to any gene: 10. In germline, CDR1 is MDHEN, CDR2 SYDVKM. CDR3: CASSLKGGIAGAYNEQFF. DNA for the CDR3: TGTGCCAGCAGTTTAAAAGGGGGAATAGCGGGAGCCTACAATGAGCAGTTCTTC. Using reference TRBV28 and TRBJ2-1 for the parts outside the CDR3, the full variable domain is DVKVTQSSRYLVKRTGEKVFLECVQDMDHENMFWYRQDPGLGLRLIYFSYDVKMKEKGDIPEGYSVSREKKERFSLILESASTNQTSMYLCASSLKGGIAGAYNEQFFGPGTRLTVL.